The clone carrying this TCR beta chain turned up a few times. V lost 6 bases and J lost 2; bases outside the gene matches: 10. Germline values: CDR1 SQVTM, CDR2 ANQGSEA. The CDR3 extends over 14 amino acids. The source of the sample is a study of early T cells in non-severe SARS-CoV-2 infection. Each cDNA molecule carried a unique molecular identifier. TCRdb re-derived calls from the 5' RACE reads in MiXCR, one entry per CDR3 protein. This table has 45,000 to 75,000 distinct CDR3 sequences, just under 9% appearing once. The chain uses TRBV29-1 and TRBJ2-7; 7 bases fit TRBD2. The specimen was whole blood. The sequence was collected from an adult who was a healthcare worker with PCR-confirmed SARS-CoV-2 infection or an uninfected control (not recorded which). The CDR3 sequence: CSVIRPGRAYEQYF. CDR3 nucleotides: TGCAGCGTAATACGCCCGGGGAGGGCCTACGAGCAGTACTTC.